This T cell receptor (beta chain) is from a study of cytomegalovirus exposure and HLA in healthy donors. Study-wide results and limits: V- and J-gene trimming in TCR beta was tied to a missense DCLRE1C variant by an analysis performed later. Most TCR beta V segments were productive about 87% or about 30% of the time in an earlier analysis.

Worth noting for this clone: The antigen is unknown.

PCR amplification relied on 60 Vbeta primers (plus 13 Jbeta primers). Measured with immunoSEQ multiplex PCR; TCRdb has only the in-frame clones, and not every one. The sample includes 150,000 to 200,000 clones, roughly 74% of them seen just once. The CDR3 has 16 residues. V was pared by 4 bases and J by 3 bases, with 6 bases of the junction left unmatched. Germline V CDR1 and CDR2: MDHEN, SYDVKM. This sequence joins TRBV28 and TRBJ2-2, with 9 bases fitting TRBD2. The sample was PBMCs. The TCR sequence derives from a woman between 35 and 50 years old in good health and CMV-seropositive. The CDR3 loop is CASSWASGIHTGELFF. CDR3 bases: TGTGCCAGCAGTTGGGCTAGCGGGATCCACACCGGGGAGCTGTTTTTT.